The next 5 T cell receptor beta chains were all read from a single sample in a study of lymphopenia after photon versus proton radiotherapy. Method: immunoSEQ multiplex PCR; TCRdb's copy keeps in-frame clones and lacks some. This sample has about 33,000 clones; 85% to 90% occur once, and the top ten carry around 6.5%. Specimen: peripheral blood, collected from a patient treated with photon-based radiotherapy. The receptors were gathered from a woman aged 45 to 65 with pancreatic cancer.

V is TRBV7-9 and J is TRBJ2-2; 7 nucleotides match TRBD1. The trim removed 5 bases at V and 6 bases at J, leaving 9 bases unmatched. From germline, CDR1 is SEHNR and CDR2 FQNEAQ (reference sequence). CDR3 length: 15 residues. CDR3 DNA sequence: TGTGCCAGCAGCCCTTTCCGACAGGGAGCCGGGGAGCTGTTTTTT. This sequence encodes CASSPFRQGAGELFF. Supplemented by reference TRBV7-9 and TRBJ2-2, the full variable domain reads DTGVSQNPRHKITKRGQNVTFRCDPISEHNRLYWYRQTLGQGPEFLTYFQNEAQLEKSRLLSDRFSAERPKGSFSTLEIQRTEQGDSAMYLCASSPFRQGAGELFFGEGSRLTVL.

In DNA, the CDR3 is TGTGCCAGCAGCACATTAGCGGGAGACTCTTTTCTAGCCAAAAACATTCAGTACTTC. Translation gives CASSTLAGDSFLAKNIQYF. The chain uses TRBV5-6 and TRBJ2-4; 9 bases fit TRBD2. V gave up 4 bases and J gave up 0 bases; unmatched junction bases: 14. Germline assignment: CDR1 SGHDT and CDR2 YYEEEE. The CDR3 contains 19 residues.

This chain joins TRBV7-2 and TRBJ2-5; D may match TRBD1 or TRBD2 (5 bases each). The CDR3 spans 15 residues. V gave up 5 bases and J gave up 4 bases, with 17 bases separating them. Per germline, CDR1 SGHTA and CDR2 FQGNSA. In DNA, the CDR3 is TGTGCCAGCAGCCGAGCCGGGACGGGCCCAGAGACCCAGTACTTC. It yields the protein CASSRAGTGPETQYF.

This clone was counted a single time. CDR3 DNA sequence: TGTGCCTGGAGTGTACGTGGTAGGGAGACCCAGTACTTC. The encoded protein is CAWSVRGRETQYF. The chain uses TRBV30 and TRBJ2-5; D is unresolved. The CDR3 loop spans 13 amino acids. CDR1 and CDR2 (germline): GTSNPN, SVGIG (reference sequence). V gave up 0 bases and J gave up 5 bases, with 10 bases separating them. The variable domain in full, with the rest retrieved from reference TRBV30 and TRBJ2-5, is SQTIHQWPATLVQPVGSPLSLECTVEGTSNPNLYWYRQAAGRGLQLLFYSVGIGQISSEVPQNLSASRPQDRQFILSSKKLLLSDSGFYLCAWSVRGRETQYFGPGTRLLVL.

The V call is TRBV30, the J call TRBJ2-1; TRBD1 is a possible D gene (6 bases). The CDR3 runs 13 residues. Trimming took 4 bases from V and 10 from J, leaving 17 bases between them. The V gene's germline CDR1 is GTSNPN and CDR2 SVGIG (reference sequence). CDR3 sequence reads: CAWNTQGRREQFF. The DNA of the CDR3 is TGTGCCTGGAATACACAGGGCAGAAGGGAGCAGTTCTTC.